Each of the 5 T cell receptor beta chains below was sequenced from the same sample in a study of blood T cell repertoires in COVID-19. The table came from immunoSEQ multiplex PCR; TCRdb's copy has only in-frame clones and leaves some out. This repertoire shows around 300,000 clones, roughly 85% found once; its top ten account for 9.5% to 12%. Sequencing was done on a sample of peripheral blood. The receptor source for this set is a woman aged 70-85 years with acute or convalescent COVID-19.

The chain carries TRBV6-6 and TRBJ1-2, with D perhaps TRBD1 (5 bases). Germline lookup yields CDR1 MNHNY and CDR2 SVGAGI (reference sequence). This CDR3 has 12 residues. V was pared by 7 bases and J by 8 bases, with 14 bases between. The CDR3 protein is CASTFIGGGYTF. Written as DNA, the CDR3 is TGTGCCAGCACCTTCATTGGGGGGGGCTACACCTTC.

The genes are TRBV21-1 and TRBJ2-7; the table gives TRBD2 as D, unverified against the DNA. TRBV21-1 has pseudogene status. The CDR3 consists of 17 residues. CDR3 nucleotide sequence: TGTGCCAGCAGCAATAGGGGGGGTCCAGGGTGGAGAGACGAGCAGTACTTC. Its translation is CASSNRGGPGWRDEQYF.

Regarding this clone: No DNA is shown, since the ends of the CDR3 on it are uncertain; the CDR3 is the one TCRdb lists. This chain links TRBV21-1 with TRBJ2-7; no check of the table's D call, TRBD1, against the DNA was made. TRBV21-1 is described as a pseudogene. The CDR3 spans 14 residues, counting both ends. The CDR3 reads CASIWGTGTYEQYF.

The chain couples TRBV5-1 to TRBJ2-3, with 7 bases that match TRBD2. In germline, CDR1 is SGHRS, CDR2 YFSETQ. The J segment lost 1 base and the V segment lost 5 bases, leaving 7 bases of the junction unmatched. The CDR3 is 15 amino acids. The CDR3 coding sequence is TGCGCCAGCAGTCCCATGAGCGGGGGCACAGATACGCAGTATTTT. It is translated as CASSPMSGGTDTQYF.

The CDR3 bases are TGTGCCAGCAGCCTCGACAGGGCTGCCTATAATTCACCCCTCCACTTT. The encoded protein is CASSLDRAAYNSPLHF. The chain has TRBV3-1 (or the pseudogene TRBV3-2) and TRBJ1-6; TRBD1 matches at 7 bases. Germline values: CDR1 LGHDT, CDR2 YNNKEL (reference sequence). This CDR3 comprises 16 residues. V dropped 4 bases and J dropped 2; count of bases not matched to a gene: 5.